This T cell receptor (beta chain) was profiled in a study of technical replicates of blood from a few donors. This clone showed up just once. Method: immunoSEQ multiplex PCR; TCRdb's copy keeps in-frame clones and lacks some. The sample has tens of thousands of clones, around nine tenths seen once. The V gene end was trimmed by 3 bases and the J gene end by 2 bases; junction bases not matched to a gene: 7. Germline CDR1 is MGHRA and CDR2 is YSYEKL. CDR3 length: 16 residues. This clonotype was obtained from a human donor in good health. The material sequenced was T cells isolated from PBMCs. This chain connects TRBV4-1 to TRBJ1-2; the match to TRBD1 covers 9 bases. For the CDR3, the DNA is TGCGCCAGCAGCCAGGAAGGGACAGGGAAGAACTATGGCTACACCTTC. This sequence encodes CASSQEGTGKNYGYTF.